The entry that follows covers one TCR beta chain sequence. Its antigen is not known. This sample was taken from a study of T cell responses to AZD1222 COVID-19 vaccine. Repertoires were generated with immunoSEQ multiplex PCR, while TCRdb's copy carries only in-frame clones and drops some. The sample includes about 82,000 clones, roughly 84% of them seen just once. Study conclusions and caveats: The study reported that nearly half of spike-specific TCRs target unmutated variant regions.

Losses at the gene ends were 4 bases for V and 7 bases for J; bases not matched to a gene: 7. Germline assignment: CDR1 SGDLS and CDR2 YYNGEE. This CDR3 is 14 amino acids long. This receptor was obtained from an adult who received the AZD1222 COVID-19 vaccine. The sequencing here drew on peripheral blood, taken 28 days after the second AZD1222 dose. This chain joins TRBV9 and TRBJ1-5, with 8 positions matching TRBD1. The CDR3 DNA follows: TGTGCCAGCAGCTCGCAGGGGGCAAGGCAGCCCCAGCATTTT. Protein sequence: CASSSQGARQPQHF.